This TCR beta chain is drawn from a study of shared clonotypes between healthy human individuals. Whole-study findings and limits: Some naive CD4 clonotypes, roughly 4.5%, turned up in common across several donors.

CDR1 SGHNT and CDR2 YENEEA come from the germline V gene. The CDR3 is 16 amino acids. V was pared by 1 base and J by 2 bases, with 12 bases between. Evenly divided among several immunoSEQ plates was the genomic DNA of each subset. Here immunoSEQ multiplex PCR was the method, and the copy in TCRdb shows in-frame clones only, minus some. The sample has about a million clones, more than 65% seen once. With regard to this clone: Its cognate antigen is unknown.

Into CD45RA+ naive and CD45RA-negative memory subsets, the CD4+ cells were split. The origin of this receptor is a man aged 18 to 30 in good health. Sample: memory CD4+ T cells sorted from blood. The subset here: CD45RA-negative fraction. The chain has TRBV11-3 and TRBJ2-1; D possibly uses TRBD1 or TRBD2 (6 bases each). Here the CDR3 DNA reads TGTGCCAGCAGCTTAGGGTTGCGGGACACCTACAATGAGCAGTTCTTC. As protein: CASSLGLRDTYNEQFF.